This T cell receptor beta chain was recovered during a study of T cells after yellow fever vaccination. The wider study: Low-cell-number fractions underwent preparation using SMART-Seq v4 Ultra Low Input.

Germline CDR1 and CDR2: LGHDT and YNNKEL (reference sequence). The junction had 6 bases not matched to a gene; V was cut back by 4 bases and J by 8 bases. The length of the CDR3 is 15 residues. In making TCR cDNA, 5'RACE template switching added a universal primer site and UMIs to it. One entry per CDR3 protein, called by TCRdb with MiXCR from the 5' RACE reads. This sample has 200,000 to 300,000 distinct CDR3 sequences; over 6.5% occur once, and the top ten carry roughly 1%. This clonotype has ten or more counts. No antigen is known for it. Findings and limits, study-wide: At 95% to 98% for CD4 and 70% to 90% for CD8, most primary-vaccination clones showed up again after the booster. Contamination of FACS-sorted repertoires by abundant clonotypes from the bulk population could occur.

The receptor was isolated from a man aged 25 to 45 who received the YFV17D yellow fever vaccine. The sequencing here drew on CD4+ T cells sorted from PBMCs, taken on the day of the yellow fever booster vaccination. J is TRBJ2-1 and V is TRBV3-1; 12 positions match TRBD2. The CDR3 nucleotides read TGTGCCAGCAGCCTTACTAGCGGGAGGACCGATGAGCAGTTCTTC. This sequence encodes CASSLTSGRTDEQFF.